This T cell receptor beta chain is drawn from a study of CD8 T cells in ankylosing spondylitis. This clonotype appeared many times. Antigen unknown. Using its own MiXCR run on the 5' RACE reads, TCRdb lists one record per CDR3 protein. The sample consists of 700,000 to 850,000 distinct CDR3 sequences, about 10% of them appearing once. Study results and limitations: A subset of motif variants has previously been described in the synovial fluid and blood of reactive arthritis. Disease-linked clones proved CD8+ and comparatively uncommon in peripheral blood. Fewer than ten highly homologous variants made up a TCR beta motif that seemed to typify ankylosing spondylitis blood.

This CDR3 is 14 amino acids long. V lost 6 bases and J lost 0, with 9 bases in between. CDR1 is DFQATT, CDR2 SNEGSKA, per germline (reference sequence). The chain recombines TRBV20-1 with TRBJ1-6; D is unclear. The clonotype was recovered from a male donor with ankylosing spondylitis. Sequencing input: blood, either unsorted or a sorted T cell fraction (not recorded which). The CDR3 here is CSAASFSYNSPLHF. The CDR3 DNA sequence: TGCAGTGCGGCTTCTTTCTCCTATAATTCACCCCTCCACTTT.